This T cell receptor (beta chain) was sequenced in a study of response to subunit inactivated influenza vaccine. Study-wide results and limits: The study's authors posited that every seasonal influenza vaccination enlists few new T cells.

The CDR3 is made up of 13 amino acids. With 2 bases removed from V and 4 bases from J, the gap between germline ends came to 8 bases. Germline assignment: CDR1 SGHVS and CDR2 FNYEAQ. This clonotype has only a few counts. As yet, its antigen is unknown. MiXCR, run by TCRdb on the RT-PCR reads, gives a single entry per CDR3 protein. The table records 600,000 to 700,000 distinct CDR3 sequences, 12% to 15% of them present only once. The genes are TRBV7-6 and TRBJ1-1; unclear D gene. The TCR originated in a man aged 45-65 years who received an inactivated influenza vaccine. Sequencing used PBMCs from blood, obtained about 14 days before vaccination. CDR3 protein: CASSLTPSTEAFF. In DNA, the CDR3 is TGTGCCAGCAGCTTAACACCGAGCACTGAAGCTTTCTTT.